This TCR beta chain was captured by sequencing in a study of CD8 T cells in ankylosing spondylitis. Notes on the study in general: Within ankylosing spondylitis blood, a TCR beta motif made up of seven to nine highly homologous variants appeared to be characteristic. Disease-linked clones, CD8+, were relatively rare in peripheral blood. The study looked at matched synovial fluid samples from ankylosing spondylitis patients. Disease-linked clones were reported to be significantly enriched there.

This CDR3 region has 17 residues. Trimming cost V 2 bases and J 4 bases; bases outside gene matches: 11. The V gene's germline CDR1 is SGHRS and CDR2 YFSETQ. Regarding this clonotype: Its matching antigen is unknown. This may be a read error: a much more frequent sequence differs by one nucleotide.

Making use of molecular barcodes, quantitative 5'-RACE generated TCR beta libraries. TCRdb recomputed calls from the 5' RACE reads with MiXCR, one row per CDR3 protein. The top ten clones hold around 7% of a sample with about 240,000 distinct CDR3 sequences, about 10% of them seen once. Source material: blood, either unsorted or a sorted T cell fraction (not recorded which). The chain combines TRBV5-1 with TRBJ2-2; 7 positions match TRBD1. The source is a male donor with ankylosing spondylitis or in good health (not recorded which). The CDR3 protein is CASSFRGLRQGTGELFF. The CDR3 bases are TGCGCCAGCAGCTTCCGCGGACTTAGACAGGGCACCGGGGAGCTGTTTTTT.